This passage covers 28 T cell receptor beta chains from one sample sequenced in a study of T-cell reconstitution after alpha-beta-depleted transplantation in children (dated by TCRdb to 2015 to 2016). Libraries were built with PCR. Sequencing was performed on an Illumina HiSeq 2500. TCR library preparation used molecular barcoding, with unique molecular identifiers applied to normalize quantification of the TCRbeta repertoire. TCRdb redid the processing of the public reads, applying fastp at Q25 and MiXCR, and retained in-frame beta chains. Duplicate CDR3 protein sequences are folded into a single record with the most common DNA and genes. This sample comprises roughly 240,000 distinct CDR3 sequences, around 7.8% of them detected only once. The ten largest clonotypes hold 6.3% of the sample. The sample's treatment or condition, from its label and the paper: allogeneic hematopoietic cell transplantation with graft depleted of TCRalphabeta T cells and CD19 B cells.

This specimen consisted of PBMCs, mostly from graft donor cells, obtained 180 days after TCRalphabeta/CD19-depleted stem cell transplant. The receptors were gathered from a male patient younger than 18 who had a stem cell transplant for acute lymphoblastic leukemia, so the T cells may come from the graft donor.

The V call is TRBV28, the J call TRBJ1-1; D uncertain. V was trimmed by 3 bases and J by 1 base, leaving 12 bases between them. This CDR3 is 15 amino acids long. Germline CDR1 and CDR2: MDHEN and SYDVKM. The CDR3 loop is CASSFFWGTNTEAFF. For the CDR3, the DNA is TGTGCCAGCAGTTTCTTTTGGGGAACGAACACTGAAGCTTTCTTT.

This clonotype was observed many times. The CDR3 is CASRPSGQVVVAFF. The CDR3 nucleotides are TGTGCCAGCAGACCCTCGGGACAGGTTGTTGTAGCTTTCTTT. The chain recombines TRBV27 with TRBJ1-1; 8 nucleotides agree with TRBD1. Germline V gene sequence: CDR1 MNHEY, CDR2 SMNVEV (reference sequence). After removal of 6 bases from V and 10 bases from J, the junction contained 13 bases not matched to a gene. The CDR3 has 14 amino acids.

This clonotype was seen repeatedly, ten times or more. This sequence joins TRBV10-3 and TRBJ2-3, with a tentative D call TRBD1 (5 bases). CDR1 and CDR2 (germline): ENHRY, SYGVKD. The CDR3 is made up of 15 amino acids. The V and J ends lost 4 bases and 1 base respectively, with 12 bases between them. CDR3 sequence reads: CAISVQGAGTDTQYF. The CDR3 DNA sequence: TGTGCCATCAGTGTCCAAGGGGCTGGCACAGATACGCAGTATTTT.

This clonotype was counted once. A much larger clone sits a single nucleotide away, making a read error possible. This chain joins TRBV3-1 and TRBJ2-1; the match to TRBD2 covers 9 bases. Germline assignment: CDR1 LGHDT and CDR2 YNNKEL (reference sequence). CDR3 size: 16 residues. DNA for the CDR3: TGTGCCAGCGGCCAAGTCTCGGGGACTAGCCTCAATGAGCAGTTCTTC. Protein sequence: CASGQVSGTSLNEQFF.

In its sample, this clonotype was seen many times. The CDR3 DNA is TGTGCCAGCAGCCAGGGGCCTTTGGGTAGTTTTGAGCAGTTCTTC. Its protein is CASSQGPLGSFEQFF. The chain combines TRBV6-4 with TRBJ2-1, with D perhaps TRBD1 (6 bases). V was trimmed by 6 bases and J by 9 bases, leaving 21 bases between them. Germline values: CDR1 MRHNA, CDR2 SNTAGT. There are 15 residues in the CDR3.

This clonotype occurred many times. V is TRBV9 and J is TRBJ2-3; 7 nucleotides line up with TRBD1. The CDR3 runs 13 residues. The germline gives CDR1 SGDLS, CDR2 YYNGEE. V gave up 7 bases and J gave up 5 bases; unmatched junction bases: 7. The CDR3 sequence: CASRGQMRDTQYF. The CDR3 DNA is TGTGCCAGCCGGGGACAGATGAGAGATACGCAGTATTTT. The complete variable domain, with remaining parts taken from reference TRBV9 and TRBJ2-3, reads DSGVTQTPKHLITATGQRVTLRCSPRSGDLSVYWYQQSLDQGLQFLIQYYNGEERAKGNILERFSAQQFPDLHSELNLSSLELGDSALYFCASRGQMRDTQYFGPGTRLTVL.

This clonotype was recorded many times. This chain links TRBV13 with TRBJ1-3; D call uncertain. Germline V gene data show CDR1 as PRHDT and CDR2 as FYEKMQ (reference sequence). Trimming cost V 4 bases and J 3 bases, with 7 bases left between them. There are 13 residues in the CDR3. CDR3 amino acids: CASSWNNGNTIYF. CDR3 DNA: TGTGCCAGCAGCTGGAACAATGGAAACACCATATATTTT.

This clonotype has ten or more counts. The chain joins TRBV15 to TRBJ1-2, with TRBD1 identical over 8 bases. Unmatched junction bases numbered 13, after V lost 9 bases and J lost 4 bases. The CDR3 is 15 amino acids. The germline CDR1 and CDR2 sequences are LNHNV and YYDKDF (reference sequence). CDR3 bases: TGTGCCACTGTACCTGGAGACAGGGGCCCCTATGGCTACACCTTC. Amino acid sequence: CATVPGDRGPYGYTF.

Ten or more counts support this clonotype. The genes are TRBV13 and TRBJ2-7; 8 bases fit TRBD1. This CDR3 spans 15 amino acids. The J segment lost 5 bases and the V segment lost 2 bases, leaving 8 bases of the junction unmatched. Germline V gene data show CDR1 as PRHDT and CDR2 as FYEKMQ (reference sequence). CDR3 in amino acids: CASSLTAGGFHEQYF. As DNA, the CDR3 is TGTGCCAGCAGCTTAACGGCAGGGGGCTTCCACGAGCAGTACTTC.

The table lists this clonotype with many counts. The V call is TRBV18, the J call TRBJ1-4; D is ambiguous. The CDR3 has 16 amino acids. Germline V lookup: CDR1 KGHSH, CDR2 LQKENI. V was pared by 3 bases and J by 0 bases, with 11 bases between. The CDR3 sequence is CASSPLDSATNEKLFF. The CDR3 DNA follows: TGTGCCAGCTCACCCTTAGACTCCGCAACTAATGAAAAACTGTTTTTT.

This clonotype appeared many times. The chain couples TRBV29-1 to TRBJ1-1; unclear D gene. The CDR3 totals 13 residues. In germline, CDR1 is SQVTM, CDR2 ANQGSEA. V shed 4 bases and J shed 0 bases, with 9 bases lying between them. CDR3 sequence: CSVGPALNTEAFF. In DNA form, the CDR3 reads TGCAGCGTTGGGCCGGCACTGAACACTGAAGCTTTCTTT.

This chain connects TRBV7-2 to TRBJ1-5; D not resolved. Germline V gives CDR1 SGHTA, CDR2 FQGNSA. This CDR3 region has 12 residues. V shed 4 bases and J shed 8 bases, with 9 bases lying between them. The CDR3 DNA reads as TGTGCCAGCAGCTCTGGGTGGGAGCCCCAGCATTTT. It is translated as CASSSGWEPQHF. Filled out from reference TRBV7-2 and TRBJ1-5, the complete variable domain reads GAGVSQSPSNKVTEKGKDVELRCDPISGHTALYWYRQSLGQGLEFLIYFQGNSAPDKSGLPSDRFSAERTGGSVSTLTIQRTQQEDSAVYLCASSSGWEPQHFGDGTRLSIL.

This clonotype was seen ten or more times. The V and J genes are TRBV12-3 or TRBV12-4 and TRBJ1-1, with 9 bases lining up with TRBD1. V was clipped by 6 bases and J by 0 bases; unmatched bases: 11. The CDR3 extends over 17 amino acids. The CDR3 spells CASRTAPGQGVNTEAFF. In DNA, the CDR3 is TGTGCCAGCAGAACTGCTCCGGGACAGGGAGTGAACACTGAAGCTTTCTTT.

This clonotype showed up many times. The chain links TRBV27 to TRBJ2-7, with 7 positions matching TRBD1. The CDR3 loop spans 16 amino acids. The junction had 15 bases not matched to a gene; V was cut back by 5 bases and J by 5 bases. CDR1 and CDR2 from the germline V gene are MNHEY and SMNVEV (reference sequence). CDR3 DNA: TGTGCCAGCAGTGCTCCGGGACAGCGGCTTGGTAACGAGCAGTACTTC. Amino acid sequence: CASSAPGQRLGNEQYF.

This clonotype occurred many times. The V gene is TRBV7-2, the J gene TRBJ2-1, with D possibly TRBD1 on 5 matching bases. Germline V lookup: CDR1 SGHTA, CDR2 FQGNSA. The CDR3 has 13 amino acids. The V end was cut by 1 base, the J end by 7 bases, with 8 bases between. CDR3 residues: CASSLGQTNEQFF. CDR3 coding DNA: TGTGCCAGCAGCTTAGGACAGACAAATGAGCAGTTCTTC. The variable domain in full, with the rest retrieved from reference TRBV7-2 and TRBJ2-1, is GAGVSQSPSNKVTEKGKDVELRCDPISGHTALYWYRQSLGQGLEFLIYFQGNSAPDKSGLPSDRFSAERTGGSVSTLTIQRTQQEDSAVYLCASSLGQTNEQFFGPGTRLTVL.

This clonotype was recorded many times. This chain joins TRBV18 and TRBJ2-5; D uncertain. The germline gives CDR1 KGHSH, CDR2 LQKENI. V was shortened by 3 bases and J by 2 bases, with 7 bases between the two germline ends. CDR3 length equals 13 residues. As DNA, the CDR3 is TGTGCCAGCTCACCCCCGGTTCAAGAGACCCAGTACTTC. This sequence encodes CASSPPVQETQYF.

This clonotype was found many times. The chain joins TRBV4-1 to TRBJ2-2; perhaps TRBD2 as D (5 bases). V lost 1 base, J lost 5 bases, and 8 bases lay in between. CDR1 is MGHRA and CDR2 is YSYEKL in the germline V gene. This CDR3 is 14 amino acids long. The CDR3 sequence is CASSQGGKTGELFF. CDR3 nucleotide sequence: TGCGCCAGCAGCCAAGGAGGGAAAACCGGGGAGCTGTTTTTT.

V gene TRBV12-3 or TRBV12-4 combines with J gene TRBJ2-1; D is perhaps TRBD1 (5 bases). This CDR3 has 15 amino acids. V was pared by 1 base and J by 3 bases, with 10 bases between. CDR3 residues: CASSLGAGNYNEQFF. The CDR3 region has the DNA TGTGCCAGCAGTTTAGGGGCAGGGAACTACAATGAGCAGTTCTTC.

This clonotype was seen ten or more times. The V call is TRBV12-3 or TRBV12-4, the J call TRBJ1-1, with D maybe TRBD1 (5 bases). Trimming left V 2 bases short and J 4 bases short, with 14 bases between. The CDR3 contains 15 residues. The CDR3 DNA reads TGTGCCAGCAGTTTAATACAGGTTAACCCCACTGAAGCTTTCTTT. Protein: CASSLIQVNPTEAFF.

The sample holds many counts of this clonotype. The chain is built from TRBV12-3 or TRBV12-4 and TRBJ2-1; 12 nucleotides match TRBD2. Losses at the gene ends were 6 bases for V and 8 bases for J; bases not matched to a gene: 8. This CDR3 region has 15 residues. CDR3 in amino acids: CASRLAGGSRDEQFF. The CDR3 coding sequence is TGTGCCAGCAGGCTAGCGGGGGGGAGTCGGGATGAGCAGTTCTTC.

This clonotype occurred many times. CDR3 sequence (DNA): TGTGCCAGCAGCTTAGGTATCGGACTGATGAACACTGAAGCTTTCTTT. Its protein product is CASSLGIGLMNTEAFF. V usage is TRBV11-2 and J usage is TRBJ1-1; D unclear. CDR3 length equals 16 residues. Germline V gene data show CDR1 as SGHAT and CDR2 as FQNNGV. Trimming cost V 1 base and J 0 bases, with 12 bases left between them.

V and J are TRBV20-1 and TRBJ2-7, with D tentatively TRBD1 (5 bases). Per germline, CDR1 DFQATT and CDR2 SNEGSKA (reference sequence). V gave up 0 bases and J gave up 2 bases, with 20 bases separating them. This CDR3 region has 17 residues. Here the CDR3 reads CSARDLSDYRFPYEQYF. CDR3 bases: TGCAGTGCTAGAGATTTGTCCGATTACAGGTTTCCCTACGAGCAGTACTTC.

This clonotype has ten or more counts. The V and J genes are TRBV4-3 and TRBJ2-7, with D possibly TRBD1 on 6 matching bases. The germline V gene has CDR1 LGHNA and CDR2 YSLEER. This CDR3 comprises 15 residues. Trimming shortened V by 3 bases and J by 3 bases, and 15 bases separated the two germline ends. The CDR3: CASSQITGTDYEQYF. The CDR3 DNA sequence: TGCGCCAGCAGCCAGATAACAGGGACGGACTACGAGCAGTACTTC.

This clonotype was seen at least ten times. The rearrangement joins TRBV28 to TRBJ2-4, with 8 bases matching TRBD1. The CDR3 runs 17 residues. Trimming took 7 bases from V and 0 from J; bases not matched to a gene: 11. Looked up from germline, CDR1 is MDHEN and CDR2 is SYDVKM. The CDR3: CASTNLGQGLAKNIQYF. The CDR3, as DNA: TGTGCCAGCACCAACCTCGGACAGGGCTTAGCCAAAAACATTCAGTACTTC.

There are many counts of this clonotype. The gene calls are TRBV5-6 and TRBJ1-1; no clear D. The germline V gene encodes CDR1 SGHDT and CDR2 YYEEEE. V lost 4 bases to trimming and J lost 0 bases, with 13 bases between them. The CDR3 consists of 15 residues. The CDR3 here is CASSPPWTVNTEAFF. The CDR3 nucleotides are TGTGCCAGCAGCCCTCCTTGGACGGTGAACACTGAAGCTTTCTTT.

This clonotype was observed many times. The rearrangement uses TRBV2 and TRBJ2-1; no reliable D call. Between the trimmed V and J ends, which lost 10 bases and 0 bases, there was a span of 13 bases. The CDR3 is made up of 14 amino acids. Germline loops: CDR1 SNHLY, CDR2 FYNNEI. The DNA for the CDR3 is TGTGCCACCCAGAGCCGAAACTCCTACAATGAGCAGTTCTTC. It encodes CATQSRNSYNEQFF.

This clonotype was observed a handful of times. V usage is TRBV2 and J usage is TRBJ1-1; TRBD1 agrees at 9 bases. The CDR3 runs 12 residues. The junction had 7 bases not matched to a gene; V was cut back by 10 bases and J by 7 bases. Germline V lookup: CDR1 SNHLY, CDR2 FYNNEI. DNA of the CDR3: TGTGCCAACGGGACAGGGCGAAATGAAGCTTTCTTT. Protein product: CANGTGRNEAFF.

This clonotype was seen many times. The chain joins TRBV12-3 or TRBV12-4 to TRBJ2-3, with D possibly TRBD1 on 5 matching bases. Trimming took off 3 bases at V and 2 bases at J, with 12 bases between the two ends. The CDR3 is 15 residues long. The CDR3 sequence: CASSFRQYATDTQYF. Written as DNA, the CDR3 is TGTGCCAGCAGTTTTCGACAGTACGCCACAGATACGCAGTATTTT.